This record looks at one T cell receptor beta chain sequence and its context. The record originates from a study of cytomegalovirus exposure and HLA in healthy donors. The CDR3 is made up of 15 amino acids. Germline V lookup: CDR1 MGHRA, CDR2 YSYEKL. With 3 bases clipped from V and 2 bases from J, the junction kept 6 bases outside the gene matches. Vbeta (60) and Jbeta (13) primers were used in the PCR. The data were produced by immunoSEQ multiplex PCR, yet TCRdb's version contains in-frame clones alone and is incomplete. This sample has 170,000 or so clones, with under 90% found just once. The sample comprised PBMCs. This receptor was identified in a man in his thirties or forties in good health and CMV-seropositive. This rearrangement joins TRBV4-1 to TRBJ2-7; TRBD1 matches at 8 bases. The CDR3 here is CASSQVGQVPYEQYF. The CDR3 nucleotides are TGCGCCAGCAGCCAGGTGGGACAGGTTCCCTACGAGCAGTACTTC.